This T cell receptor beta chain was captured in a study of siplizumab effects on memory and regulatory T cells. Study-level points and caveats: Naive T cells appeared more varied than memory cells and looked like key alloresponse contributors. It was not possible to assign a naive or memory phenotype to roughly 80-97% of proliferating CD4+ or CD8+ clones. The alloreactive clones that mapped to unstimulated subsets made up only a minor fraction.

From germline, CDR1 is LNHDA and CDR2 SQIVND (reference sequence). Trimming removed 4 bases at V and 9 bases at J, with 10 bases between. The CDR3 is 12 residues long. Concerning this clone: Its specificity is not known.

Profiled with immunoSEQ multiplex PCR; TCRdb holds only in-frame clones, not every one. Here the sample spans roughly 2,900 clones, approximately 49% being singletons. Mixed lymphocyte reaction cells were cocultured at 37°C for more than 5 days. The study labelled responder PBMCs with CFSE and stimulator PBMCs with Violet Dye, then mixed them 1:1. V and J are TRBV19 and TRBJ2-1, with a tentative D call TRBD2 (6 bases). Material: CFSE-low (dividing) CD4+ T cells sorted from an allogeneic mixed lymphocyte reaction. The clonotype originates from a human donor in good health; the cells came from an allogeneic mixed lymphocyte reaction. CDR3 region: CASSTSDGEQFF. The CDR3 bases are TGTGCCAGTAGTACTAGCGACGGTGAGCAGTTCTTC.